The rows below give T cell receptor beta chains drawn from one sample of a study of blood T cell repertoires in COVID-19. Assay used: immunoSEQ multiplex PCR; TCRdb lists only in-frame clones, some missing. The sample shows over 70,000 clones, over 60% of them seen only once. What was sequenced was peripheral blood. These receptors were obtained from a woman older than 75 with active or convalescent COVID-19. Both conserved end residues are part of each CDR3. D genes are given only for firm matches. The size field is filled for only some rows; it gives once, few, many or a size class.

16 TRBJ2-2 NA TRBD1 TRBV11-2 CASSPRTGSDTGELFF TGTGCCAGCAGCCCCCGGACAGGGAGTGACACCGGGGAGCTGTTTTTT
15 TRBJ2-1 NA TRBD1 TRBV4-3 CASSQGTGRVNEQFF TGCGCCAGCAGCCAGGGGACAGGGAGGGTCAATGAGCAGTTCTTC
16 TRBJ1-6 few TRBD1 TRBV28 CASSPWTGRRDSPLHF TGTGCCAGCAGTCCATGGACAGGGAGGAGAGATTCACCCCTCCACTTT
13 TRBJ2-7 NA TRBD1 TRBV14 CASSQETGWGQYF TGTGCCAGCAGCCAAGAGACAGGGTGGGGGCAGTACTTC
18 TRBJ2-2 once TRBD2 TRBV19 CASRPDVLAGGSTGELFF TGTGCCAGTAGACCGGATGTACTAGCGGGGGGCAGTACCGGGGAGCTGTTTTTT
14 TRBJ2-1 NA NA TRBV7-2 CASSLSEVDNEQFF TGTGCCAGCAGCTTAAGTGAGGTGGACAATGAGCAGTTCTTC
18 TRBJ2-2 NA TRBD1 TRBV15 CATTRGPPGQGGTGELFF TGTGCCACCACTAGGGGTCCCCCGGGACAGGGAGGGACCGGGGAGCTGTTTTTT
13 TRBJ2-5 NA NA TRBV5-1 CASGLTDGETQYF TGCGCCAGCGGACTCACGGACGGAGAGACCCAGTACTTC
14 TRBJ2-3 NA NA TRBV5-1 CASSLRTNTDTQYF TGCGCCAGCAGCCTGCGGACAAATACAGATACGCAGTATTTT
15 TRBJ1-3 few TRBD1 TRBV5-8 CASSLRTGSGNTIYF TGTGCCAGCAGCTTGAGGACAGGCTCTGGAAACACCATATATTTT
17 TRBJ2-7 NA NA TRBV5-5 CASSFGGYRTSSYEQYF TGTGCCAGCAGCTTCGGCGGTTACCGAACCAGCTCCTACGAGCAGTACTTC
10 TRBJ2-5 NA NA TRBV20-1 CRGPRRTQYF TGCAGGGGGCCACGGCGGACCCAGTACTTC
14 TRBJ1-1 NA TRBD1 TRBV6-2/TRBV6-3 CASSVGLGGPGAFF TGTGCCAGCAGTGTGGGTTTAGGGGGCCCAGGAGCTTTCTTT
13 TRBJ1-2 NA TRBD1 TRBV7-8 CASSLRDSHGYTF TGTGCCAGCAGCCTACGGGACAGTCATGGCTACACCTTC
14 TRBJ2-7 NA NA TRBV10-2 CASSDPAGNYEQYF TGCGCCAGCAGTGACCCGGCAGGGAATTACGAGCAGTACTTC
14 TRBJ1-2 NA NA TRBV11-2 CASSLDLEMIGGTF TGTGCCAGCAGCTTAGATCTGGAGATGATAGGGGGAACCTTC
14 TRBJ2-1 NA NA TRBV4-1 CASSQGLEYNEQFF TGCGCCAGCAGCCAAGGACTAGAATACAATGAGCAGTTCTTC
13 TRBJ2-3 NA NA TRBV7-2 CASNSGSTDTQYF TGTGCCAGCAACTCCGGGAGCACAGATACGCAGTATTTT
16 TRBJ1-2 NA TRBD1 TRBV27 CASSLHHGQGRSGYTF TGTGCCAGCAGTTTGCACCATGGACAGGGGAGAAGTGGCTACACCTTC
14 TRBJ2-5 NA NA TRBV6-1 CASSESARYETQYF TGTGCCAGCAGTGAATCCGCCAGATATGAGACCCAGTACTTC
21 TRBJ2-7 NA TRBD2 TRBV4-3 CASSQQQGTSGGTPMYYEQYF TGCGCCAGCAGCCAACAACAAGGGACTAGCGGGGGCACTCCAATGTACTACGAGCAGTACTTC
15 TRBJ2-1 NA NA TRBV14 CASSRLQGTYNEQFF TGTGCCAGCAGCCGACTACAGGGAACCTACAATGAGCAGTTCTTC
16 TRBJ2-2 NA TRBD2 TRBV4-1 CASSQMLAGLGGELFF TGCGCCAGCAGCCAAATGCTAGCGGGGCTCGGCGGGGAGCTGTTTTTT
14 TRBJ1-1 NA NA TRBV5-1 CASSLGRGYTEAFF TGCGCCAGCAGCTTGGGCAGGGGATACACTGAAGCTTTCTTT